This TCR beta chain was observed in a study of T cell repertoires in aging, cancer and after chemotherapy. Amplification of TCR beta used genomic DNA extracted from peripheral blood. CDR1 and CDR2 (germline): MNHEY, SMNVEV (reference sequence). The CDR3 spans 12 residues. The V end lost 10 bases, the J end lost 1 base, and 11 bases lay between the germline ends. Multiplex touch-down PCR with TRB-A/B primers amplified rearranged V-D-J TRB sequences. TCRdb re-called the multiplex PCR reads through MiXCR, storing one row per CDR3 protein. The sample includes 3,000 to 4,000 distinct CDR3 sequences, over 25% of them seen just once.

Sequences were obtained from blood. The clonotype was recovered from a human donor with a solid tumor. J is TRBJ2-7 and V is TRBV27, with D tentatively TRBD2 (5 bases). The chain's CDR3 is CATRTGSYEQYF. CDR3 DNA sequence: TGTGCCACCAGGACTGGATCCTACGAGCAGTACTTC.